A single sample is the source of the 11 T cell receptor beta chains below, sequenced in a study of blood T cell repertoires in COVID-19. The table came from immunoSEQ multiplex PCR; TCRdb's copy has only in-frame clones and leaves some out. The sample contains tens of thousands of clones, about 86% of which appear only once. The source material was peripheral blood. These receptors originate from a woman aged 55-70 years with acute or convalescent COVID-19.

CDR3 sequence: CASSQVTGSFYGYTF. As DNA, the CDR3 is TGTGCCAGCAGCCAAGTGACAGGATCTTTCTATGGCTACACCTTC. The rearrangement joins TRBV3-1 (or the pseudogene TRBV3-2) to TRBJ1-2; D is possibly TRBD1 (6 bases). Trimming left V 1 base short and J 4 bases short, with 13 bases between. In germline, CDR1 is LGHDT, CDR2 YNNKEL (reference sequence). This CDR3 has 15 amino acids.

The chain combines TRBV5-1 with TRBJ1-2, with D perhaps TRBD1 (5 bases). Trimming removed 4 bases at V and 3 bases at J, with 19 bases between. CDR3 length: 16 amino acids. From germline, CDR1 is SGHRS and CDR2 YFSETQ. CDR3: CASSARPTVSDYGYTF. CDR3 nucleotide sequence: TGCGCCAGCAGCGCACGACCGACAGTCTCGGACTATGGCTACACCTTC.

The V call is TRBV28, the J call TRBJ2-5, with D unresolved. This CDR3 is built from 13 residues. The germline gives CDR1 MDHEN, CDR2 SYDVKM. Trimming took 6 bases from V and 5 from J, leaving 13 bases between them. The CDR3 nucleotides are TGTGCCAGCAGCCTCTCTTGGCAGGAGACCCAGTACTTC. Amino acids: CASSLSWQETQYF.

With regard to this clone: The junction differs from germline at one of its ends, possibly a read error. The rearrangement uses TRBV7-7 and TRBJ2-5, with 8 bases that match TRBD2. In germline, CDR1 is SSHAT, CDR2 FNYEAQ (reference sequence). The CDR3 consists of 14 residues. The CDR3 bases are TGTGCTAGCAGCTTAGTCCGGGGGGGCGGAACCCAGTACTTC. It yields the protein CASSLVRGGGTQYF. Together with reference TRBV7-7 and TRBJ2-5, the CDR3 gives the full variable domain: GAGVSQSPRYKVTKRGQDVTLRCDPISSHATLYWYQQALGQGPEFLTYFNYEAQPDKSGLPSDRFSAERPEGSISTLTIQRTEQRDSAMYRCASSLVRGGGTQYFGPGTRLLVL.

V and J are TRBV2 and TRBJ2-2; the match to TRBD2 covers 12 bases. This CDR3 has 18 amino acids. In germline, CDR1 is SNHLY, CDR2 FYNNEI. The trim removed 1 base at V and 2 bases at J, leaving 5 bases unmatched. The CDR3 loop reads CASSEVGLAGINTGELFF. CDR3 nucleotide sequence: TGTGCCAGCAGTGAAGTAGGACTAGCGGGGATAAACACCGGGGAGCTGTTTTTT.

The rearrangement uses TRBV7-8 and TRBJ1-5; D is perhaps TRBD1 (5 bases). V dropped 0 bases and J dropped 5 bases, with 8 bases sitting between them. CDR3 length equals 14 residues. In germline, CDR1 is SGHVS, CDR2 FQNEAQ. As DNA, the CDR3 is TGTGCCAGCAGCTTAGCGGGGCCGCATCAGCCCCAGCATTTT. As protein: CASSLAGPHQPQHF.

The V gene is TRBV24-1, the J gene TRBJ2-1; 14 bases map to TRBD2. V gave up 4 bases and J gave up 7 bases; unmatched junction bases: 8. The CDR3 is 17 amino acids. Germline V CDR1 and CDR2: KGHDR, SFDVKD. This CDR3 is CATSDPRTSGGRNEQFF. In DNA, the CDR3 is TGTGCCACCAGTGACCCTCGGACTAGCGGGGGGAGGAATGAGCAGTTCTTC.

J is TRBJ1-3 and V is TRBV5-1; tentative D call: TRBD1 (6 bases). The CDR3 is 16 residues long. Trimming left V 0 bases short and J 2 bases short, with 12 bases between. In germline, CDR1 is SGHRS, CDR2 YFSETQ. The CDR3 DNA follows: TGCGCCAGCAGCTTGGTGGGGGCAGGGGCTGGAAACACCATATATTTT. Translation gives CASSLVGAGAGNTIYF.

The chain couples TRBV12-3 or TRBV12-4 to TRBJ1-1; unclear D gene. V lost 6 bases and J lost 9, with 14 bases in between. This CDR3 is built from 12 residues. In nucleotides, the CDR3 is TGTGCCAGCAGGCCCGACGGGATAAAAGCTTTCTTT. Amino acid sequence: CASRPDGIKAFF.

The chain has TRBV29-1 and TRBJ2-1; D uncertain. The CDR3 is 10 residues long. From germline, CDR1 is SQVTM and CDR2 ANQGSEA. Deletions cut 8 bases from V and 8 bases from J, with 10 bases between. CDR3 residues: CSTSEYEQFF. In nucleotides, the CDR3 is TGCAGCACCTCGGAGTATGAGCAGTTCTTC.

The rearrangement links TRBV7-6 to TRBJ1-5; TRBD1 agrees at 9 bases. The CDR3 is 20 amino acids. Germline V lookup: CDR1 SGHVS, CDR2 FNYEAQ. V was clipped by 0 bases and J by 5 bases; unmatched bases: 17. CDR3 region: CASSLALGTRDRVSYQPQHF. As DNA, the CDR3 is TGTGCCAGCAGCTTAGCGCTCGGTACCCGGGACAGGGTAAGTTATCAGCCCCAGCATTTT.